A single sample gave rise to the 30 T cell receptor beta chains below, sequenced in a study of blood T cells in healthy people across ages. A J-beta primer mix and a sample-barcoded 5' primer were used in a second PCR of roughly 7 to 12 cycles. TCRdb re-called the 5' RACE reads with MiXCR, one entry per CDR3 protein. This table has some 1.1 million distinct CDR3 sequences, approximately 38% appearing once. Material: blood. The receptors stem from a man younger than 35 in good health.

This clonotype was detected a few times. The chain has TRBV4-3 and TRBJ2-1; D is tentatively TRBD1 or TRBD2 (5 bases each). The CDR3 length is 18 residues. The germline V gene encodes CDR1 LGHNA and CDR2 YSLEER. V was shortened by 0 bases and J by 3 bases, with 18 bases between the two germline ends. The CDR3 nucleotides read TGCGCCAGCAGCCAAGATGAGTTCGGGGACGGAAACTACAATGAGCAGTTCTTC. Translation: CASSQDEFGDGNYNEQFF.

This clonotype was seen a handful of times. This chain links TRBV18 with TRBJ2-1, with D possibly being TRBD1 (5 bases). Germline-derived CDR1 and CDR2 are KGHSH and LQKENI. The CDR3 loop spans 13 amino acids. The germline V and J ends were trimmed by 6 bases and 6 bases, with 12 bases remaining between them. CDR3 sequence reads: CASSPGLGNEQFF. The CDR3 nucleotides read TGTGCCAGCTCCCCAGGGCTGGGCAATGAGCAGTTCTTC. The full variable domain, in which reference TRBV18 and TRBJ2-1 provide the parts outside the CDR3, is NAGVMQNPRHLVRRRGQEARLRCSPMKGHSHVYWYRQLPEEGLKFMVYLQKENIIDESGMPKERFSAEFPKEGPSILRIQQVVRGDSAAYFCASSPGLGNEQFFGPGTRLTVL.

This chain's CDR3 is CAWLRDRGYGYTF. CDR3 sequence (DNA): TGTGCCTGGCTCCGGGACAGGGGATATGGCTACACCTTC. The rearrangement uses TRBV30 and TRBJ1-2; TRBD1 aligns across 10 bases. There are 13 residues in the CDR3. V lost 5 bases to trimming and J lost 5 bases; unmatched junction nucleotides: 5. Germline CDR1 is GTSNPN and CDR2 is SVGIG (reference sequence).

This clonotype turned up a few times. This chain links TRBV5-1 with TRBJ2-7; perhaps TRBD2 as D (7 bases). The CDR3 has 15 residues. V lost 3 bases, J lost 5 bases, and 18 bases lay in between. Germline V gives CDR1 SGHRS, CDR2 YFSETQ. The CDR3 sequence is CASSSGWGGLDEQYF. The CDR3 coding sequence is TGCGCCAGCAGCTCAGGATGGGGGGGCCTTGACGAGCAGTACTTC.

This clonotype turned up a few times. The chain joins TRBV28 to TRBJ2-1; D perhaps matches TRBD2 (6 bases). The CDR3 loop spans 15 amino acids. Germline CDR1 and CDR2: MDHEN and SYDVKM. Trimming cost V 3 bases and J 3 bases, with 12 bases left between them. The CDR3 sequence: CASSFSGVYYNEQFF. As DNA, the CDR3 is TGTGCCAGCAGTTTTTCGGGGGTTTACTACAATGAGCAGTTCTTC. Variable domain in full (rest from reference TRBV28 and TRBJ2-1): DVKVTQSSRYLVKRTGEKVFLECVQDMDHENMFWYRQDPGLGLRLIYFSYDVKMKEKGDIPEGYSVSREKKERFSLILESASTNQTSMYLCASSFSGVYYNEQFFGPGTRLTVL.

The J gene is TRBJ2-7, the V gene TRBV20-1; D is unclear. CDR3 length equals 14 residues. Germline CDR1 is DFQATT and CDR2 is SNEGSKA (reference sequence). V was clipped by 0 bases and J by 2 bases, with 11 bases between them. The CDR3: CSARDPEVTYEQYF. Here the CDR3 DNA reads TGCAGTGCTAGAGATCCCGAGGTTACCTACGAGCAGTACTTC.

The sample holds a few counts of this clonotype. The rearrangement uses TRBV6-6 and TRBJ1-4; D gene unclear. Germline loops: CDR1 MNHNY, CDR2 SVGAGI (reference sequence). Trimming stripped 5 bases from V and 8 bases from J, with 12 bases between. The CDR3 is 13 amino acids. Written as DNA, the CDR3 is TGTGCCAGCAGTACCCCCAGACTGGAAAAACTGTTTTTT. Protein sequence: CASSTPRLEKLFF.

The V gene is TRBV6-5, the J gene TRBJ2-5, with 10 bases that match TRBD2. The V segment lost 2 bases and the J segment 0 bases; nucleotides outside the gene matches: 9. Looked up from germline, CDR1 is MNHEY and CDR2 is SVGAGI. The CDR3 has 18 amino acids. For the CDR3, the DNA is TGTGCCAGCAGTTACGGGTTAGCGGGGGGCGGGTACCAAGAGACCCAGTACTTC. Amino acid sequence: CASSYGLAGGGYQETQYF.

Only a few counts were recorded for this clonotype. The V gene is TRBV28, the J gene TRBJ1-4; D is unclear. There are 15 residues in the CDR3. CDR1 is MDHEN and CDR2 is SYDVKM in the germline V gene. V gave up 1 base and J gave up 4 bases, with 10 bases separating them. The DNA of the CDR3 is TGTGCCAGCAGTTTATCGGGCAGAAATAATGAAAAACTGTTTTTT. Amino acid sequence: CASSLSGRNNEKLFF.

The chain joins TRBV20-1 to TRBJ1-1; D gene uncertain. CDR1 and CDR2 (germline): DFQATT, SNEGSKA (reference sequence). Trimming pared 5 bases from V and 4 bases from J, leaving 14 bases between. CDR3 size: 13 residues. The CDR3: CSALKALGTEAFF. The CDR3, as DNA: TGCAGTGCTCTCAAAGCCTTGGGCACTGAAGCTTTCTTT.

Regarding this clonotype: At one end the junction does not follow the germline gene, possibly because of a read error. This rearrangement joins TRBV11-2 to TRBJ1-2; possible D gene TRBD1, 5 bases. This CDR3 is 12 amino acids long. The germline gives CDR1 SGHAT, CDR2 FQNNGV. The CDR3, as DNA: TGTGCCGGCAGCTTAAGATGGGACGGCTACACCTTC. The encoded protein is CAGSLRWDGYTF. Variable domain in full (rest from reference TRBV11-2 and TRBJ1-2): EAGVAQSPRYKIIEKRQSVAFWCNPISGHATLYWYQQILGQGPKLLIQFQNNGVVDDSQLPKDRFSAERLKGVDSTLKIQPAKLEDSAVYLCAGSLRWDGYTFGSGTRLTVV.

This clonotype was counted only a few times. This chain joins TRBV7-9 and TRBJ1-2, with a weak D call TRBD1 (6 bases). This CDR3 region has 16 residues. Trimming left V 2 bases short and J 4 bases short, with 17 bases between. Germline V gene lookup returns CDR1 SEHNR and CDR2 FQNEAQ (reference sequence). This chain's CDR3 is CASSLQGQSSTYGYTF. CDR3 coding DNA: TGTGCCAGCAGCTTACAAGGACAGAGTTCAACCTATGGCTACACCTTC.

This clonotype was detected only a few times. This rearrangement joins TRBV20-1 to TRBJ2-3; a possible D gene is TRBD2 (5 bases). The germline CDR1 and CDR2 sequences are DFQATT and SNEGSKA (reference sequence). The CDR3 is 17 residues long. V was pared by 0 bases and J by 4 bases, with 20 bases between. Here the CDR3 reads CSARDQKRGPAADTQYF. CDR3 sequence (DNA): TGCAGTGCTAGAGATCAAAAACGAGGGCCCGCGGCAGATACGCAGTATTTT.

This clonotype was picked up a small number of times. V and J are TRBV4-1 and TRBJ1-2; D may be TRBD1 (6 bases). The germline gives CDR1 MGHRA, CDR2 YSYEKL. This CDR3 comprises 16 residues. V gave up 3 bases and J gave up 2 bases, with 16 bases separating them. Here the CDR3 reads CASSQPGGGPNYGYTF. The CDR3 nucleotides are TGCGCCAGCAGCCAGCCAGGAGGGGGTCCCAACTATGGCTACACCTTC.

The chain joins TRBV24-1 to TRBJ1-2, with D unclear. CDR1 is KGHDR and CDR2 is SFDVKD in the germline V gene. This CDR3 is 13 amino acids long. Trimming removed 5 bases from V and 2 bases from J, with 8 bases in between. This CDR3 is CATSGPGNYGYTF. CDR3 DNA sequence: TGTGCCACCAGTGGCCCAGGCAACTATGGCTACACCTTC.

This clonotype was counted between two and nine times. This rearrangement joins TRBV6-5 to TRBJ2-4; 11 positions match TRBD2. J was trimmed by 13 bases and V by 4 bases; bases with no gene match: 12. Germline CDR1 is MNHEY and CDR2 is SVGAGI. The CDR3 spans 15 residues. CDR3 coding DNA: TGTGCCAGCAGTTCGGGACTAGCGGCAGCCCTCGGGCAGTACTTC. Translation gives CASSSGLAAALGQYF.

CDR3 in amino acids: CASSFGEDTQYF. The CDR3 nucleotides are TGTGCCAGCAGTTTTGGGGAAGATACGCAGTATTTT. This chain joins TRBV27 and TRBJ2-3; unclear D gene. The V and J ends lost 3 bases and 5 bases respectively, with 6 bases between them. Germline V gene data show CDR1 as MNHEY and CDR2 as SMNVEV (reference sequence). The CDR3 totals 12 residues.

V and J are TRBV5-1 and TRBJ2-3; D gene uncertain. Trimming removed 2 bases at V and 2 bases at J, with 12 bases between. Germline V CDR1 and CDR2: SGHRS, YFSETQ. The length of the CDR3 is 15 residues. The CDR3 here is CASSFDQSYTDTQYF. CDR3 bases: TGCGCCAGCAGCTTCGACCAGTCCTACACAGATACGCAGTATTTT.

Here the CDR3 reads CASSSGTRSYNEQYF. DNA for the CDR3: TGTGCCAGCAGCTCAGGGACACGCTCCTACAATGAGCAGTACTTC. The J gene is TRBJ2-5, the V gene TRBV7-9, with D perhaps matching TRBD1 (6 bases). Germline V CDR1 and CDR2: SEHNR, FQNEAQ (reference sequence). The CDR3 covers 15 residues. V shed 4 bases and J shed 11 bases, with 23 bases lying between them.

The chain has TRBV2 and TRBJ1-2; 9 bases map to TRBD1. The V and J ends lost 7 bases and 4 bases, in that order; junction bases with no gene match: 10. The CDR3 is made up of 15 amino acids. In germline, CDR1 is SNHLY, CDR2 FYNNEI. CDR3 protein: CASTHPQGAGYGYTF. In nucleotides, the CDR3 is TGTGCCAGCACCCACCCACAGGGGGCCGGCTATGGCTACACCTTC.

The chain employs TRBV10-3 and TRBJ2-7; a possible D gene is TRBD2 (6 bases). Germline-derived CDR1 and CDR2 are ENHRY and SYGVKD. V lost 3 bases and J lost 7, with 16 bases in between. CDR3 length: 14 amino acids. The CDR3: CAISDGGVSDEQYF. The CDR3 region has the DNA TGTGCCATCAGTGATGGCGGGGTGAGCGATGAGCAGTACTTC.

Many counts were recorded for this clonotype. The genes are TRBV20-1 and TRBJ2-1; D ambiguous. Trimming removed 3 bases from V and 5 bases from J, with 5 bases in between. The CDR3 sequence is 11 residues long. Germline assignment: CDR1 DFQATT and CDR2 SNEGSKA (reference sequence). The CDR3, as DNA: TGCAGTGCTAGGGGAAACAATGAGCAGTTCTTC. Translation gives CSARGNNEQFF.

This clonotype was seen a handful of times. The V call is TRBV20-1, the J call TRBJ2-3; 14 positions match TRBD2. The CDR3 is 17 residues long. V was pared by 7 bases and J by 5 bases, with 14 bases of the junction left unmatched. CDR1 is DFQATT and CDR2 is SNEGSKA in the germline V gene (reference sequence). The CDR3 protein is CSVPRIGTSGGRDTQYF. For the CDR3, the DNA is TGCAGTGTCCCACGGATAGGGACTAGCGGGGGTCGAGATACGCAGTATTTT.

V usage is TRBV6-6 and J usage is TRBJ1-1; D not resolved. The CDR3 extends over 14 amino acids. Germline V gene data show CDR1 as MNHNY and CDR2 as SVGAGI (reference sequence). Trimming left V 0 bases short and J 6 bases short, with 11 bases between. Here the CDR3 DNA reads TGTGCCAGCAGTTACTCTCAAACGAGGGCTGAAGCTTTCTTT. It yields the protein CASSYSQTRAEAFF.

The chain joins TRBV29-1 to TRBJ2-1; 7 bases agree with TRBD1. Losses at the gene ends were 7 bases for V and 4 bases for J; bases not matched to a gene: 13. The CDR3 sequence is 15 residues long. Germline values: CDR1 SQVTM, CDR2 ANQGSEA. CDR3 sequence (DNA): TGCAGCGGCCAGGGGTGGGACAGTTCTTACAATGAGCAGTTCTTC. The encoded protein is CSGQGWDSSYNEQFF.

CDR3 nucleotide sequence: TGTGCCAGCAGTTTAATTTCAATAAATCAGCCCCAGCATTTT. This translates into CASSLISINQPQHF. The gene calls are TRBV12-3 or TRBV12-4 and TRBJ1-5; D is unclear. V lost 2 bases and J lost 4, with 9 bases in between. The CDR3 has 14 amino acids.

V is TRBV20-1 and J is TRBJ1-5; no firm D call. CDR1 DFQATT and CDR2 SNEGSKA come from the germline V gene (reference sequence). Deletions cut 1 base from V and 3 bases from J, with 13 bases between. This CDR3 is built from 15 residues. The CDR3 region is CSARGLVSDNQPQHF. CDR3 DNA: TGCAGTGCTAGAGGGCTGGTTTCGGACAATCAGCCCCAGCATTTT.

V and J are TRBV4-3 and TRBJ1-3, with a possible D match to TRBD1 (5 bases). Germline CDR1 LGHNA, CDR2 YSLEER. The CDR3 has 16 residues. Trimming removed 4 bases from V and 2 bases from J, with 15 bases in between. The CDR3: CASSPQPPGPGNTIYF. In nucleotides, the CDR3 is TGCGCCAGCAGCCCACAGCCCCCAGGGCCTGGAAACACCATATATTTT.

CDR3 sequence (DNA): TGTGCCAGCCAGCGTAGCGGGGGATCCACAGATACGCAGTATTTT. As protein: CASQRSGGSTDTQYF. This chain uses TRBV5-5 with TRBJ2-3, with TRBD2 matching over 9 bases. The CDR3 runs to 15 residues. Germline V gene data show CDR1 as SGHKS and CDR2 as YYEKEE (reference sequence). Trimming cost V 7 bases and J 2 bases; bases outside gene matches: 8.

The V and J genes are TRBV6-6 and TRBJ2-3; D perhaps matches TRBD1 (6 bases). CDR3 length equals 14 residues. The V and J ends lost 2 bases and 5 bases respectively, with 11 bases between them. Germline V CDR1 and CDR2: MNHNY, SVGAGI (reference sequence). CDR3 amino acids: CASSYRPGVDTQYF. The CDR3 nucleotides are TGTGCCAGCAGTTACCGACCAGGGGTAGATACGCAGTATTTT.